These 19 T cell receptor beta chains originate from one sample sequenced in a study of T cell repertoires in aging, cancer and after chemotherapy. Peripheral blood genomic DNA, not sorted cells or RNA, was the template. Rearranged V-D-J TRB sequences were amplified with a mixed TRB-A/B primer pool. One entry per CDR3 protein, called by TCRdb with MiXCR from the multiplex PCR reads. This sample has around 12,000 distinct CDR3 sequences, with less than 25% found just once. Sample: blood. Receptors originate from a human donor in good health.

A note on this clonotype: A read error may explain this, as a much larger clone is one base away. The chain has TRBV12-3 or TRBV12-4 and TRBJ1-3; D ambiguous. The CDR3 is 15 residues long. V gave up 7 bases and J gave up 3 bases, with 16 bases separating them. The CDR3 DNA reads TGTGCCAGCACCTTTGGGCAGGTCTATGGAAACACCATATATTTT. Amino acid sequence: CASTFGQVYGNTIYF.

This clonotype was observed many times. This rearrangement joins TRBV4-2 to TRBJ1-2; 7 bases line up with TRBD1. From germline, CDR1 is LGHNA and CDR2 YNFKEQ. The CDR3 runs 14 residues. The ends lost 2 bases at V and 4 bases at J; junction bases unmatched: 4. CDR3 loop: CASSQTGDFYGYTF. In DNA form, the CDR3 reads TGTGCCAGCAGCCAAACAGGGGACTTCTATGGCTACACCTTC.

The chain uses TRBV11-2 and TRBJ1-2; D perhaps matches TRBD1 (5 bases). This CDR3 is built from 15 residues. V was clipped by 4 bases and J by 5 bases, with 17 bases between them. From germline, CDR1 is SGHAT and CDR2 FQNNGV. The CDR3 nucleotides are TGTGCCAGCAGCTCCGAAGATCTGGGGGTGTATGGCTACACCTTC. This translates into CASSSEDLGVYGYTF.

This rearrangement joins TRBV30 to TRBJ1-4; 9 positions match TRBD1. In germline, CDR1 is GTSNPN, CDR2 SVGIG (reference sequence). V trimming: 5 bases; J trimming: 7 bases; junction bases outside the gene matches: 14. CDR3 length: 16 amino acids. CDR3 sequence: CAWHRDRAKSGEKLFF. Here the CDR3 DNA reads TGTGCCTGGCACCGGGACAGGGCCAAGTCGGGTGAAAAACTGTTTTTT.

In its sample, this clonotype ranks as medium-sized. V is TRBV27 and J is TRBJ1-1; the D is unclear. The CDR3 is 13 amino acids. The V gene's germline CDR1 is MNHEY and CDR2 SMNVEV (reference sequence). V was trimmed by 5 bases and J by 0 bases, leaving 7 bases between them. The CDR3, as DNA: TGTGCCAGCAGTATCCAGATGAACACTGAAGCTTTCTTT. This encodes CASSIQMNTEAFF.

By share, this clonotype ranks as medium-sized (0.01 to 0.1%). The chain links TRBV27 to TRBJ2-7, with 10 bases identical to TRBD1. Unmatched junction bases numbered 10, after V lost 2 bases and J lost 6 bases. The CDR3 sequence is 16 residues long. The germline gives CDR1 MNHEY, CDR2 SMNVEV (reference sequence). CDR3 in DNA: TGTGCCAGCAGTTTAACCCTGACAGGGGGCGCGGGCGAGCAGTACTTC. As protein: CASSLTLTGGAGEQYF.

Many counts were recorded for this clonotype. The rearrangement joins TRBV27 to TRBJ1-2, with D perhaps TRBD1 (6 bases). Germline CDR1 and CDR2: MNHEY and SMNVEV (reference sequence). The CDR3 is made up of 14 amino acids. V was trimmed by 2 bases and J by 8 bases, leaving 15 bases between them. The CDR3 DNA reads as TGTGCCAGCAGTTTAACTGGGGGGCTGGGCGGCTACACCTTC. Translated: CASSLTGGLGGYTF.

The V call is TRBV7-2, the J call TRBJ2-2, with a tentative D call TRBD1 (6 bases). Trimming took 1 base from V and 2 from J, leaving 11 bases between them. The length of the CDR3 is 16 residues. Germline V lookup: CDR1 SGHTA, CDR2 FQGNSA. CDR3 sequence (DNA): TGTGCCAGCAGCTTAGTGGGGGCACTTAACACCGGGGAGCTGTTTTTT. This translates into CASSLVGALNTGELFF.

The V gene is TRBV4-3, the J gene TRBJ2-7; TRBD1 aligns across 9 bases. The CDR3 runs to 16 residues. Germline V gives CDR1 LGHNA, CDR2 YSLEER. Trimming took 0 bases from V and 4 from J; bases not matched to a gene: 7. CDR3 sequence (DNA): TGCGCCAGCAGCCAAGAACCAGGGACAGGGTTGTACGAGCAGTACTTC. Translated: CASSQEPGTGLYEQYF.

This clonotype has more than one count but fewer than ten. The chain has TRBV6-2 or TRBV6-3 and TRBJ2-2, with TRBD2 matching over 7 bases. Germline trimming cut 11 bases from V and 0 bases from J; bases unmatched to any gene: 3. This CDR3 region has 13 residues. CDR1 MNHEY and CDR2 SVGEGT come from the germline V gene. The chain's CDR3 is CAGGLSNTGELFF. The CDR3 DNA reads TGTGCCGGGGGACTATCGAACACCGGGGAGCTGTTTTTT.

V gene TRBV6-5 combines with J gene TRBJ2-5; 10 bases align to TRBD2. The V gene's germline CDR1 is MNHEY and CDR2 SVGAGI. The CDR3 has 16 amino acids. The trim removed 6 bases at V and 5 bases at J, leaving 12 bases unmatched. The chain's CDR3 is CASRKRSGGAPETQYF. In DNA, the CDR3 is TGTGCCAGCAGGAAGCGGAGCGGGGGGGCCCCGGAGACCCAGTACTTC.

The chain combines TRBV7-2 with TRBJ2-5; D is possibly TRBD2 (7 bases). The ends were cut back, 5 bases at V and 2 bases at J, with 24 bases in the middle. Germline assignment: CDR1 SGHTA and CDR2 FQGNSA. CDR3 length: 18 amino acids. Written as DNA, the CDR3 is TGTGCCAGCAGCCCCTTTTTCGGGGGGCGAACGCAACAAGAGACCCAGTACTTC. This sequence encodes CASSPFFGGRTQQETQYF.

Concerning this clonotype: Since a much larger clone is just one base distant, this may be a read error. The V and J genes are TRBV19 and TRBJ2-5; 7 positions match TRBD2. V lost 6 bases, J lost 1 base, and 8 bases stayed unmatched. Per the germline V gene, CDR1 is LNHDA and CDR2 is SQIVND (reference sequence). The CDR3 loop spans 15 amino acids. CDR3 residues: CASSHSGPTQETQYF. The CDR3 region has the DNA TGTGCCAGTAGCCATAGCGGGCCTACCCAAGAGACCCAGTACTTC.

The rearrangement joins TRBV15 to TRBJ2-7; TRBD2 aligns across 7 bases. The ends lost 5 bases at V and 3 bases at J; junction bases unmatched: 19. Germline lookup yields CDR1 LNHNV and CDR2 YYDKDF (reference sequence). CDR3 length: 18 amino acids. CDR3 nucleotide sequence: TGTGCCACCAGCCCAGAACCCCGGGGGGAGGGAGGGAACTACGAGCAGTACTTC. Its translation is CATSPEPRGEGGNYEQYF.

This clonotype is labeled medium-sized. V usage is TRBV7-2 and J usage is TRBJ1-3; D is possibly TRBD1 (6 bases). The V end was cut by 5 bases, the J end by 0 bases, with 8 bases between. This CDR3 has 14 residues. In germline, CDR1 is SGHTA, CDR2 FQGNSA. The CDR3 DNA is TGTGCCAGCAGCGGGACACCCTCTGGAAACACCATATATTTT. Residues: CASSGTPSGNTIYF.

This clonotype is judged medium-sized. The chain is built from TRBV30 and TRBJ2-7; the match to TRBD1 covers 7 bases. There are 13 residues in the CDR3. Germline CDR1 reads GTSNPN; CDR2 reads SVGIG (reference sequence). The V and J ends lost 5 bases and 3 bases, in that order; junction bases with no gene match: 7. The CDR3 reads CAWATGYRYEQYF. The CDR3 coding sequence is TGTGCCTGGGCGACAGGGTATCGCTACGAGCAGTACTTC.

V and J are TRBV11-2 and TRBJ2-7; 10 nucleotides agree with TRBD1. The ends lost 1 base at V and 6 bases at J; junction bases unmatched: 21. Per the germline V gene, CDR1 is SGHAT and CDR2 is FQNNGV. The CDR3 sequence is 20 residues long. Written as DNA, the CDR3 is TGTGCCAGCAGCTTAGTCTCGACAGGGGGCCCTAAAAGTACCACCGGCGAGCAGTACTTC. It specifies CASSLVSTGGPKSTTGEQYF.

The chain has TRBV5-1 and TRBJ1-1; TRBD1 agrees at 7 bases. CDR3 length equals 15 residues. Germline-derived CDR1 and CDR2 are SGHRS and YFSETQ. Trimming took 3 bases from V and 0 from J; bases not matched to a gene: 5. The CDR3 nucleotides are TGCGCCAGCAGCTGGATGGGACAGATGAACACTGAAGCTTTCTTT. This gives the protein CASSWMGQMNTEAFF.

This clonotype was detected many times. This chain links TRBV7-2 with TRBJ2-3; tentative D call: TRBD2 (6 bases). The V and J ends lost 1 base and 0 bases respectively, with 11 bases between them. The CDR3 covers 16 residues. The V gene's germline CDR1 is SGHTA and CDR2 FQGNSA. CDR3 amino acids: CASSLEAGPSTDTQYF. The CDR3 DNA reads as TGTGCCAGCAGCTTAGAGGCGGGGCCGAGCACAGATACGCAGTATTTT.